The rows below give T cell receptor beta chains drawn from one sample of a study of human T cells and chemical hapten exposure. TCRdb re-analysed the RACE reads in MiXCR, keeping a single row per CDR3 protein. The sample yields 150,000 to 200,000 distinct CDR3 sequences, roughly a quarter seen once. Sequencing was performed on whole blood, taken in connection with sensitization to the hapten diphenylcyclopropenone (DPC). These TCRs come from a woman in her late teens or twenties with alopecia areata. Some clones in this sample may be carry-over from other donors' samples. The CDR3 runs from the conserved cysteine through the conserved F or W. A D gene is named only where the DNA matches it firmly. Rows give clone size only sometimes, using once, few, many, or a class for an expanded clone.

clone_size: many
v_call: TRBV7-8
d_call: TRBD1
j_call: TRBJ2-1
cdr3_aa: CASSPRSDRGGKLFF
cdr3_nt: TGTGCCAGCAGCCCCCGATCGGACAGGGGCGGAAAGCTATTCTTC

clone_size: .
v_call: TRBV4-3
d_call: .
j_call: TRBJ2-7
cdr3_aa: CASSQYVSPGSPYEQYF
cdr3_nt: TGCGCCAGCAGCCAATATGTATCCCCCGGGAGCCCCTACGAGCAGTACTTC

clone_size: .
v_call: TRBV29-1
d_call: .
j_call: TRBJ1-1
cdr3_aa: CSASGTDYEAFF
cdr3_nt: TGCAGCGCCTCCGGGACGGATTATGAAGCTTTCTTT

clone_size: .
v_call: TRBV7-6
d_call: .
j_call: TRBJ2-1
cdr3_aa: CASSLASPLVQLYNEQFF
cdr3_nt: TGTGCCAGCAGCTTAGCGTCCCCCCTCGTACAGCTTTACAATGAGCAGTTCTTC

clone_size: .
v_call: TRBV20-1
d_call: TRBD2
j_call: TRBJ2-1
cdr3_aa: CSARETSGRLNEQFF
cdr3_nt: TGCAGTGCTAGAGAAACTAGCGGGAGATTGAATGAGCAGTTCTTC

clone_size: .
v_call: TRBV18
d_call: TRBD2
j_call: TRBJ2-1
cdr3_aa: CASSPPAGGAGLSEQFF
cdr3_nt: TGTGCCAGCTCACCACCGGCCGGGGGGGCGGGACTCTCTGAGCAGTTCTTC

clone_size: many
v_call: TRBV7-9
d_call: .
j_call: TRBJ2-5
cdr3_aa: CASSGGRRQETQYF
cdr3_nt: TGTGCCAGCAGCGGCGGTCGGAGGCAAGAGACCCAGTACTTC

clone_size: .
v_call: TRBV7-2
d_call: TRBD2
j_call: TRBJ2-4
cdr3_aa: CASSLKLGLATKNIQYF
cdr3_nt: TGTGCCAGCAGCTTAAAGCTGGGACTAGCAACCAAAAACATTCAGTACTTC

clone_size: .
v_call: TRBV7-9
d_call: .
j_call: TRBJ1-5
cdr3_aa: CASSQGGRQPQHF
cdr3_nt: TGTGCCAGCAGCCAAGGGGGACGGCAGCCCCAGCATTTT

clone_size: .
v_call: TRBV5-1
d_call: TRBD1
j_call: TRBJ2-1
cdr3_aa: CASGRGPGEQFF
cdr3_nt: TGCGCCAGCGGCAGGGGGCCGGGGGAGCAGTTCTTC